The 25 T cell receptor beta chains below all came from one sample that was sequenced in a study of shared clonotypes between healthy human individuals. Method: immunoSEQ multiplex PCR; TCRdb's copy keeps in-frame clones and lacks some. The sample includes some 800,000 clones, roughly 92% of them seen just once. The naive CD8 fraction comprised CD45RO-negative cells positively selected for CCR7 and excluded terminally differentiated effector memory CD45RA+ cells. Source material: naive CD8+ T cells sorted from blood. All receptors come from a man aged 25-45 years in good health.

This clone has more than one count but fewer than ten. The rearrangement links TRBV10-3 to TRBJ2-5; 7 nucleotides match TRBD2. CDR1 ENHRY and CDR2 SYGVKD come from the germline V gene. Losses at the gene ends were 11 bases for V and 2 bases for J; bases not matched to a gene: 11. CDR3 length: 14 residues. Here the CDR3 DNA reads TGTGCCGGCTCCGGGGCGGGGGTACAAGAGACCCAGTACTTC. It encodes CAGSGAGVQETQYF.

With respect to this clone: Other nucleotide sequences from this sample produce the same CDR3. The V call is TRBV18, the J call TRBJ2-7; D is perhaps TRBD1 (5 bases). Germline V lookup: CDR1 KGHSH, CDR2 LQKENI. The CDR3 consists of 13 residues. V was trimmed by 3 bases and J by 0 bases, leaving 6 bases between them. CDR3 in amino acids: CASSPDSSYEQYF. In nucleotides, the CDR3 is TGTGCCAGCTCACCTGACAGCTCCTACGAGCAGTACTTC.

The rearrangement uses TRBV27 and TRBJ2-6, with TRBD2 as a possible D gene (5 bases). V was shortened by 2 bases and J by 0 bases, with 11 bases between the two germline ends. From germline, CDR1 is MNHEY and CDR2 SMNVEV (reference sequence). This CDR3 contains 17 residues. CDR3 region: CASSLRWGASGANVLTF. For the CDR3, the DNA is TGTGCCAGCAGTTTACGGTGGGGAGCCTCTGGGGCCAACGTCCTGACTTTC.

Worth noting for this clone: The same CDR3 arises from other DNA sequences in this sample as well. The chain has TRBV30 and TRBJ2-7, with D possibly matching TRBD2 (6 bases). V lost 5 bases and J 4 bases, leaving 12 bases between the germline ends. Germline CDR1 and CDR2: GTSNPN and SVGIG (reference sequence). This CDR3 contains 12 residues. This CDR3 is CAWDGRGYEQYF. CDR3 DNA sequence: TGTGCCTGGGACGGGCGGGGATACGAGCAGTACTTC.

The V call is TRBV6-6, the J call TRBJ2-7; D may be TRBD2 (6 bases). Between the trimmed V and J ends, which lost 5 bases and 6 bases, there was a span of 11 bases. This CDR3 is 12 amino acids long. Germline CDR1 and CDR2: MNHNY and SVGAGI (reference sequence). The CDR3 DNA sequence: TGTGCCAGCAGTATGGGACTTTCCGAGCAGTACTTC. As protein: CASSMGLSEQYF.

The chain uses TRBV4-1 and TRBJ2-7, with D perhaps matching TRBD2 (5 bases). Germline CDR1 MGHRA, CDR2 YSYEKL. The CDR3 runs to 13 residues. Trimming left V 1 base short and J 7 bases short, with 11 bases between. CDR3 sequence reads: CASSQVQRREQYF. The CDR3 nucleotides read TGCGCCAGCAGCCAAGTGCAGCGGAGAGAGCAGTACTTC.

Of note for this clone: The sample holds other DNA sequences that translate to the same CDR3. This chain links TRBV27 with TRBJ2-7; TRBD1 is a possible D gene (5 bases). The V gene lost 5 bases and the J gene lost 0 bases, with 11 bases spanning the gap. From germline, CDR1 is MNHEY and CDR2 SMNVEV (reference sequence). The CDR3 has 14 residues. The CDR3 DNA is TGTGCCAGCAGTCTCTACAGGAGCTCCTACGAGCAGTACTTC. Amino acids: CASSLYRSSYEQYF.

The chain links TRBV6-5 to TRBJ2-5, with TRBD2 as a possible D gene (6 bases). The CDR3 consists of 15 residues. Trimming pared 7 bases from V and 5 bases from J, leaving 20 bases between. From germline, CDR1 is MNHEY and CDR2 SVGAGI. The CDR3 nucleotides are TGTGCCAGCACCACTCTTTTCGGGAGTGGGGAGACCCAGTACTTC. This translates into CASTTLFGSGETQYF.

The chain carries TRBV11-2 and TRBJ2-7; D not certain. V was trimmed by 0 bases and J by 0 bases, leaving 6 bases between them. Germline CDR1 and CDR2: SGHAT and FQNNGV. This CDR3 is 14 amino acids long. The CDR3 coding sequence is TGTGCCAGCAGCTTAGACAGGTCCTCCTACGAGCAGTACTTC. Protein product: CASSLDRSSYEQYF.

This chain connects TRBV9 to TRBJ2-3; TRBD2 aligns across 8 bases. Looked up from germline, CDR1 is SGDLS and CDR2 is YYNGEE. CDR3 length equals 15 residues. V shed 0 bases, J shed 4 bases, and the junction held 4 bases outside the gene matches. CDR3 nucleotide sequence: TGTGCCAGCAGCGTAGACGGGAGGGTCCCAGATACGCAGTATTTT. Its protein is CASSVDGRVPDTQYF.

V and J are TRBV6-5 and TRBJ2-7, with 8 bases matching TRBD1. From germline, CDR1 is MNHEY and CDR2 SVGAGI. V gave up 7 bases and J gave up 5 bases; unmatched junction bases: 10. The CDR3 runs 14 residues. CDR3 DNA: TGTGCCAGCACCGATGGCAGGGGGCGCGACGAGCAGTACTTC. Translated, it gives CASTDGRGRDEQYF.

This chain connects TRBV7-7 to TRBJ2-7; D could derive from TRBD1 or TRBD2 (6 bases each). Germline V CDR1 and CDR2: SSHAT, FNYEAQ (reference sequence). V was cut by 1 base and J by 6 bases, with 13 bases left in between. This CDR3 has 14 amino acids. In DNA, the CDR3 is TGTGCCAGCAGCTTAGTGCCCCCGGGGGCCGAGCAGTACTTC. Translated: CASSLVPPGAEQYF.

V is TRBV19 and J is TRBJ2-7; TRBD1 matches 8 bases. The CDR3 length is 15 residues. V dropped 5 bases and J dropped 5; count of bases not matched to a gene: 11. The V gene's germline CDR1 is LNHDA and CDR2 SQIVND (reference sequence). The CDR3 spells CASSPAGGSPDEQYF. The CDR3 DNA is TGTGCCAGTAGTCCCGCAGGGGGCTCCCCGGACGAGCAGTACTTC.

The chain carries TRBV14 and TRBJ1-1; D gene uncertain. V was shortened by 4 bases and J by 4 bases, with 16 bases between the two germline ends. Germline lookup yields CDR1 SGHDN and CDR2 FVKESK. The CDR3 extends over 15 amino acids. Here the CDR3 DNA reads TGTGCCAGCAGCCCATCTTTCGGGGTGGCCACTGAAGCTTTCTTT. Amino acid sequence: CASSPSFGVATEAFF.

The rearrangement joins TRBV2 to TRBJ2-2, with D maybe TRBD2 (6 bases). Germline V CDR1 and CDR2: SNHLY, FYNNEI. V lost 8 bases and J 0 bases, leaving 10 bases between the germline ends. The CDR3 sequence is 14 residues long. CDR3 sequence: CASRSSANTGELFF. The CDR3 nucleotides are TGTGCCAGCCGATCTAGCGCGAACACCGGGGAGCTGTTTTTT.

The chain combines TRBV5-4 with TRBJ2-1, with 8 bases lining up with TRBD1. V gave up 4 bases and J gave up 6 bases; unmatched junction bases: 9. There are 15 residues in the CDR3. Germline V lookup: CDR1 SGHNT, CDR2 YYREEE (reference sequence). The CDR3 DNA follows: TGTGCCAGCAGCCCTTGGACAGGGCTAAGCAATGAGCAGTTCTTC. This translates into CASSPWTGLSNEQFF.

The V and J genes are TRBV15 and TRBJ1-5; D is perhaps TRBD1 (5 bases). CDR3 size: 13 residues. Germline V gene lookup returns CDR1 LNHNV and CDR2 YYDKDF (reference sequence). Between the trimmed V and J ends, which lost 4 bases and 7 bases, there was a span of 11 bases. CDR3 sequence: CATSTDRGQPQHF. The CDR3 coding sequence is TGTGCCACCAGCACCGACCGGGGCCAGCCCCAGCATTTT. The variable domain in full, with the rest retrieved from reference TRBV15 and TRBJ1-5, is DAMVIQNPRYQVTQFGKPVTLSCSQTLNHNVMYWYQQKSSQAPKLLFHYYDKDFNNEADTPDNFQSRRPNTSFCFLDIRSPGLGDTAMYLCATSTDRGQPQHFGDGTRLSIL.

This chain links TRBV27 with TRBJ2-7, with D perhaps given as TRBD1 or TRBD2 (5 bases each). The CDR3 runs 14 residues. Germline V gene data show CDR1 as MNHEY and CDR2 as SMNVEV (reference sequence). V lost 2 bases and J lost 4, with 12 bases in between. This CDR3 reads CASSLGTQRYEQYF. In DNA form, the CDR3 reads TGTGCCAGCAGTTTAGGGACCCAACGGTACGAGCAGTACTTC.

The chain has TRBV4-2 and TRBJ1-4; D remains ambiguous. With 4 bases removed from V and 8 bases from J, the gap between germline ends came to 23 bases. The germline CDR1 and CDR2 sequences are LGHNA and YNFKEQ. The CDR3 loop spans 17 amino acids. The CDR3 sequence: CASSPRSAAPIEEKLFF. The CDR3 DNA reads TGTGCCAGCAGCCCTCGGTCGGCAGCGCCCATAGAGGAAAAACTGTTTTTT.

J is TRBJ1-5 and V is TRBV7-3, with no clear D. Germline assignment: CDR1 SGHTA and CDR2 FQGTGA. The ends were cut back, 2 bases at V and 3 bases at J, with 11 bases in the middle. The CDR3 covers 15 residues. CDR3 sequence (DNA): TGTGCCAGCAGCTTAGGTACGCCGATCAATCAGCCCCAGCATTTT. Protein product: CASSLGTPINQPQHF.

Here the CDR3 reads CASQERGQGVQETQYF. Written as DNA, the CDR3 is TGTGCCAGCCAAGAAAGAGGACAGGGGGTTCAAGAGACCCAGTACTTC. The chain uses TRBV6-6 and TRBJ2-5; the match to TRBD1 covers 10 bases. With V trimmed by 8 bases and J by 2 bases, 11 bases remained unmatched. The CDR3 consists of 16 residues. Germline V CDR1 and CDR2: MNHNY, SVGAGI (reference sequence).

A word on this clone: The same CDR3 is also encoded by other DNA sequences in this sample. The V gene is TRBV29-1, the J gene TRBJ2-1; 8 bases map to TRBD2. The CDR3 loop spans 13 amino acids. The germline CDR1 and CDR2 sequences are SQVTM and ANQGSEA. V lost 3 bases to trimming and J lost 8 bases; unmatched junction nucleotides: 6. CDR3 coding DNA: TGCAGCGTTGATCCTAGCGGGTTTGATGAGCAGTTCTTC. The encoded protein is CSVDPSGFDEQFF.

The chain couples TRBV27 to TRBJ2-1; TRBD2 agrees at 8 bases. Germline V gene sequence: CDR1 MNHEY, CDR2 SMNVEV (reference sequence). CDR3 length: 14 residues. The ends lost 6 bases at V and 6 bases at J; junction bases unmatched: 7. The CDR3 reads CASRSGLAGNEQFF. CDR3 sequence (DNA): TGTGCCAGCAGATCCGGACTAGCCGGCAATGAGCAGTTCTTC.

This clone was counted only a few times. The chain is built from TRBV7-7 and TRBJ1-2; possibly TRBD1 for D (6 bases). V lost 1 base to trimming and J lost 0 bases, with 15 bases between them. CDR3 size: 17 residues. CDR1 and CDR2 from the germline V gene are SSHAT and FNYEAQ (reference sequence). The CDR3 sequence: CASSLGGSRDTNYGYTF. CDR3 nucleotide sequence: TGTGCCAGCAGCTTAGGAGGTTCTCGGGACACTAACTATGGCTACACCTTC.

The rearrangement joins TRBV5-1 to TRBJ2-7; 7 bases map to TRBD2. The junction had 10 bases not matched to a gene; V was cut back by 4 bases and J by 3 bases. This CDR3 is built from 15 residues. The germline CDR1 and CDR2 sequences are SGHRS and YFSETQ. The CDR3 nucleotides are TGCGCCAGCAGCGCCCGGGGGGACGCCAACTACGAGCAGTACTTC. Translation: CASSARGDANYEQYF.